Each of the 21 T cell receptor beta chains below was sequenced from the same sample in a study of control samples from healthy donors and cancer patients. Here immunoSEQ multiplex PCR was the method, and the copy in TCRdb shows in-frame clones only, minus some. The sample lists approximately 150,000 clones, around 94% occurring once. Sequencing used PBMCs. These receptors originate from a man in his sixties with colorectal cancer.

This clone was observed once. The rearrangement joins TRBV2 to TRBJ2-5, with D possibly TRBD2 on 6 matching bases. Per the germline V gene, CDR1 is SNHLY and CDR2 is FYNNEI. This CDR3 contains 16 residues. The V end lost 2 bases, the J end lost 3 bases, and 16 bases lay between the germline ends. The CDR3 coding sequence is TGTGCCAGCAGTGAAACCGGGCCCGGAGGGGAAGAGACCCAGTACTTC. It translates to CASSETGPGGEETQYF.

The rearrangement links TRBV9 to TRBJ2-2; the D gene could be TRBD1 or TRBD2 (7 bases each). V dropped 4 bases and J dropped 5 bases, with 12 bases sitting between them. The CDR3 is 14 residues long. The germline V gene has CDR1 SGDLS and CDR2 YYNGEE. CDR3 DNA sequence: TGTGCCAGCAGCTCCCAGGGGGGGACCGGGGAGCTGTTTTTT. It yields the protein CASSSQGGTGELFF.

V usage is TRBV12-3 or TRBV12-4 and J usage is TRBJ1-1; D is unresolved. This CDR3 is built from 13 residues. V lost 3 bases and J lost 8, with 13 bases in between. CDR3 protein: CASSFPPDVEAFF. CDR3 coding DNA: TGTGCCAGCAGTTTCCCCCCCGATGTCGAAGCTTTCTTT.

The chain has TRBV27 and TRBJ2-2; TRBD1 matches at 8 bases. V trimming: 6 bases; J trimming: 6 bases; junction bases outside the gene matches: 0. The CDR3 extends over 12 amino acids. Germline CDR1 is MNHEY and CDR2 is SMNVEV (reference sequence). CDR3 loop: CASRQGAGELFF. As DNA, the CDR3 is TGTGCCAGCAGACAGGGGGCCGGGGAGCTGTTTTTT.

The chain combines TRBV7-7 with TRBJ1-2; 9 bases are a match to TRBD1. This CDR3 has 13 residues. Germline assignment: CDR1 SSHAT and CDR2 FNYEAQ (reference sequence). The V and J ends lost 6 bases and 4 bases, in that order; junction bases with no gene match: 3. Here the CDR3 reads CASSRQGGYGYTF. CDR3 nucleotide sequence: TGTGCCAGCAGTCGACAGGGGGGCTATGGCTACACCTTC.

The chain joins TRBV18 to TRBJ1-4; possibly TRBD1 for D (5 bases). Germline lookup yields CDR1 KGHSH and CDR2 LQKENI. This CDR3 has 13 residues. The germline V and J ends were trimmed by 3 bases and 8 bases, with 10 bases remaining between them. CDR3 protein: CASSPQGREKLFF. The DNA of the CDR3 is TGTGCCAGCTCACCCCAGGGACGCGAAAAACTGTTTTTT.

The gene calls are TRBV29-1 and TRBJ2-5; D is unresolved. CDR3 length: 13 amino acids. In germline, CDR1 is SQVTM, CDR2 ANQGSEA. V was cut by 4 bases and J by 0 bases, with 9 bases left in between. The CDR3: CSVVPENQETQYF. For the CDR3, the DNA is TGCAGCGTTGTTCCGGAGAACCAAGAGACCCAGTACTTC. Together with reference TRBV29-1 and TRBJ2-5, the CDR3 gives the full variable domain: SAVISQKPSRDICQRGTSLTIQCQVDSQVTMMFWYRQQPGQSLTLIATANQGSEATYESGFVIDKFPISRPNLTFSTLTVSNMSPEDSSIYLCSVVPENQETQYFGPGTRLLVL.

The chain combines TRBV19 with TRBJ2-7; TRBD1 matches at 9 bases. J lost 3 bases, V lost 3 bases, and 6 bases had no gene match. The CDR3 has 15 amino acids. Germline loops: CDR1 LNHDA, CDR2 SQIVND (reference sequence). CDR3 loop: CASSILGQGHYEQYF. In DNA form, the CDR3 reads TGTGCCAGTAGTATTTTGGGACAGGGCCACTACGAGCAGTACTTC.

V gene TRBV11-3 combines with J gene TRBJ2-7; 8 bases align to TRBD2. J lost 5 bases, V lost 7 bases, and 10 bases had no gene match. Germline V gene sequence: CDR1 SGHNT, CDR2 YENEEA. This CDR3 has 14 amino acids. Here the CDR3 DNA reads TGTGCCAGCACCCTTCGGGGGGGGCCCCACGAGCAGTACTTC. Translation: CASTLRGGPHEQYF.

Only one count was recorded for this clone. The chain combines TRBV6-1 with TRBJ1-6; no definite D call. CDR1 is MNHNS and CDR2 is SASEGT in the germline V gene. CDR3 size: 15 residues. With 3 bases removed from V and 2 bases from J, the gap between germline ends came to 8 bases. The CDR3 region has the DNA TGTGCCAGCAGTGACGGTCTAGCCTATAATTCACCCCTCCACTTT. It yields the protein CASSDGLAYNSPLHF.

The chain combines TRBV7-9 with TRBJ1-2; D is unclear. The germline CDR1 and CDR2 sequences are SEHNR and FQNEAQ (reference sequence). This CDR3 contains 12 residues. The V and J ends lost 5 bases and 6 bases respectively, with 10 bases between them. The CDR3 nucleotides are TGTGCCAGCAGCCGTGGCGTCGATGGCTACACCTTC. It encodes CASSRGVDGYTF. The variable domain in full, completed from reference TRBV7-9 and TRBJ1-2, reads DTGVSQNPRHKITKRGQNVTFRCDPISEHNRLYWYRQTLGQGPEFLTYFQNEAQLEKSRLLSDRFSAERPKGSFSTLEIQRTEQGDSAMYLCASSRGVDGYTFGSGTRLTVV.

The chain recombines TRBV27 with TRBJ2-7, with no clear D. The ends were cut back, 3 bases at V and 8 bases at J, with 20 bases in the middle. The CDR3 extends over 15 amino acids. Germline V lookup: CDR1 MNHEY, CDR2 SMNVEV (reference sequence). The CDR3 DNA reads TGTGCCAGCAGTTTTAAGGGCGGACCGGGTGGGAAGCAGTACTTC. Residues: CASSFKGGPGGKQYF.

This clone is a singleton in its sample. Here the CDR3 DNA reads TGTGCCAGCAGCTTGATCACCGAGCAGTACTTC. Amino acid sequence: CASSLITEQYF. V gene TRBV5-8 combines with J gene TRBJ2-7; no clear D gene. V lost 1 base and J lost 6, with 5 bases in between. The germline V gene encodes CDR1 SGHTS and CDR2 YDEGEE. This CDR3 is 11 amino acids long.

This sequence joins TRBV6-5 and TRBJ1-1, with D possibly TRBD1 on 6 matching bases. The CDR3 runs to 13 residues. CDR1 and CDR2 from the germline V gene are MNHEY and SVGAGI. The V end lost 7 bases, the J end lost 1 base, and 10 bases lay between the germline ends. This chain's CDR3 is CASKTTGNTEAFF. The CDR3 nucleotides are TGTGCCAGCAAAACGACAGGGAACACTGAAGCTTTCTTT.

This chain joins TRBV4-1 and TRBJ2-3; 9 positions agree with TRBD1. The CDR3 runs to 14 residues. The V gene end was trimmed by 3 bases and the J gene end by 4 bases; junction bases not matched to a gene: 2. CDR1 and CDR2 from the germline V gene are MGHRA and YSYEKL. This chain's CDR3 is CASSQRQGADTQYF. For the CDR3, the DNA is TGCGCCAGCAGCCAGAGACAGGGGGCAGATACGCAGTATTTT.

This clone was detected once. Other DNA sequences in this specimen translate into the identical CDR3. V gene TRBV30 combines with J gene TRBJ1-6; 9 bases are shared with TRBD1. This CDR3 region has 13 residues. The V gene's germline CDR1 is GTSNPN and CDR2 SVGIG (reference sequence). V lost 3 bases and J lost 6; bases outside the gene matches: 0. The CDR3 protein is CAWRGQGNSPLHF. The CDR3 nucleotides are TGTGCCTGGAGGGGACAGGGTAATTCACCCCTCCACTTT.

The CDR3 coding sequence is TGTGCCAGTAGTTCGCGGGGGTGGGCCAATGAGCAGTTCTTC. Encoded protein: CASSSRGWANEQFF. This chain uses TRBV19 with TRBJ2-1; TRBD2 matches 7 bases. CDR1 is LNHDA and CDR2 is SQIVND in the germline V gene (reference sequence). There are 14 residues in the CDR3. V was clipped by 5 bases and J by 6 bases; unmatched bases: 7. The full variable domain, in which reference TRBV19 and TRBJ2-1 provide the parts outside the CDR3, is DGGITQSPKYLFRKEGQNVTLSCEQNLNHDAMYWYRQDPGQGLRLIYYSQIVNDFQKGDIAEGYSVSREKKESFPLTVTSAQKNPTAFYLCASSSRGWANEQFFGPGTRLTVL.

This clone was detected only once. The chain links TRBV25-1 to TRBJ1-1, with D hard to call. The CDR3 is 16 residues long. V was clipped by 2 bases and J by 0 bases, with 13 bases between them. Germline-derived CDR1 and CDR2 are MGHDK and SYGVNS. CDR3: CASSEGGGRLNTEAFF. CDR3 DNA sequence: TGTGCCAGCAGTGAAGGAGGCGGCAGACTGAACACTGAAGCTTTCTTT.

The CDR3 DNA reads TGTGCCAGCAGCCCAAGACCGGGACTAGGGGTCAATGAGCAGTTCTTC. Amino acids: CASSPRPGLGVNEQFF. V usage is TRBV3-1 (or the pseudogene TRBV3-2) and J usage is TRBJ2-1, with 8 bases that match TRBD2. Germline V gene sequence: CDR1 LGHDT, CDR2 YNNKEL (reference sequence). The CDR3 consists of 16 residues. V was pared by 4 bases and J by 6 bases, with 11 bases of the junction left unmatched.

V usage is TRBV7-2 and J usage is TRBJ1-3, with 7 bases that match TRBD1. Germline lookup yields CDR1 SGHTA and CDR2 FQGNSA. V dropped 5 bases and J dropped 8; count of bases not matched to a gene: 6. The CDR3 has 13 residues. The DNA of the CDR3 is TGTGCCAGCAGCCCCCAGGGGGTTGACACCATATATTTT. It is translated as CASSPQGVDTIYF. The full variable domain, completed using reference TRBV7-2 and TRBJ1-3, is GAGVSQSPSNKVTEKGKDVELRCDPISGHTALYWYRQSLGQGLEFLIYFQGNSAPDKSGLPSDRFSAERTGGSVSTLTIQRTQQEDSAVYLCASSPQGVDTIYFGEGSWLTVV.

This clone was recorded once. The chain recombines TRBV5-6 with TRBJ1-5; TRBD1 is a possible D gene (6 bases). With 4 bases removed from V and 7 bases from J, the gap between germline ends came to 15 bases. In germline, CDR1 is SGHDT, CDR2 YYEEEE. CDR3 length equals 14 residues. The CDR3 loop is CASSPKQGKQPQHF. DNA for the CDR3: TGTGCCAGCAGCCCAAAGCAGGGGAAACAGCCCCAGCATTTT.